Presented here are 9 T cell receptor beta chains from one specimen sequenced in a study of vaccination and CD4 T cells after COVID-19. Sequencing of the DNA from cultured CD4+ T cells was carried out with the Oncomine TCR Beta short-read assay. TCRdb itself ran the PCR reads through MiXCR, one entry per CDR3 protein. The sample yields about 21,000 distinct CDR3 sequences, roughly 45% seen once. Time point of the sample: late sampling 161 to 241 days after vaccination in a few convalescent patients. As for treatment: approximately 10-day PBMC culture with coronavirus spike peptide pools or control peptides (ViraFEST assay). For these TCRs, the target antigens are not known. The sample consisted of CD4+ T cells from blood, cultured in vitro, taken about 7 months after SARS-CoV-2 vaccination. The source of these receptors is a human donor who had recovered from COVID-19.

This rearrangement joins TRBV2 to TRBJ2-3; 9 bases align to TRBD2. Per the germline V gene, CDR1 is SNHLY and CDR2 is FYNNEI. The ends lost 6 bases at V and 3 bases at J; junction bases unmatched: 7. CDR3 size: 15 residues. The CDR3 DNA reads TGTGCCAGCAGCACCGCGGGGGGGGCGACAGATACGCAGTATTTT. Translation: CASSTAGGATDTQYF.

V gene TRBV19 combines with J gene TRBJ1-6; D is possibly TRBD1 (5 bases). Germline V gene lookup returns CDR1 LNHDA and CDR2 SQIVND (reference sequence). Trimming pared 7 bases from V and 10 bases from J, leaving 11 bases between. CDR3 length equals 12 residues. CDR3 protein: CASTVPGSPLHF. In DNA form, the CDR3 reads TGTGCCAGTACAGTTCCAGGGTCACCCCTCCACTTT.

The gene calls are TRBV6-1 and TRBJ2-5, with TRBD1 matching over 9 bases. Looked up from germline, CDR1 is MNHNS and CDR2 is SASEGT. The CDR3 is made up of 16 amino acids. V trimming: 3 bases; J trimming: 5 bases; junction bases outside the gene matches: 10. This CDR3 reads CASSDFGTGKSETQYF. CDR3 sequence (DNA): TGTGCCAGCAGTGACTTCGGGACAGGGAAATCGGAGACCCAGTACTTC.

The chain carries TRBV20-1 and TRBJ1-5; D is uncertain. The length of the CDR3 is 12 residues. CDR1 and CDR2 from the germline V gene are DFQATT and SNEGSKA (reference sequence). Trimming left V 3 bases short and J 1 base short, with 4 bases between. CDR3 in DNA: TGCAGTGCTAGGTGGAGCAATCAGCCCCAGCATTTT. It translates to CSARWSNQPQHF.

Turning to this clonotype: A junction end diverges from the germline sequence, so it may reflect a read error. The chain links TRBV6-5 to TRBJ1-5; D not resolved. Germline CDR1 and CDR2: MNHEY and SVGAGI. The length of the CDR3 is 15 residues. As DNA, the CDR3 is TGTGCCAGCAGTTCGGCTGGCATGAGCAATCAGTCCCAGCATTTT. Its translation is CASSSAGMSNQSQHF.

As concerns this clonotype: The junction departs from germline at one end; a sequencing error may be responsible. The CDR3 loop is CTSSPRGAETQYF. The CDR3, as DNA: TGTACCAGCAGCCCACGAGGAGCAGAGACCCAGTACTTC. V usage is TRBV7-9 and J usage is TRBJ2-5; D unclear. This CDR3 contains 13 residues. Per the germline V gene, CDR1 is SEHNR and CDR2 is FQNEAQ (reference sequence).

There are a few counts of this clonotype. The chain recombines TRBV20-1 with TRBJ2-5; 10 bases match TRBD2. Germline V gene lookup returns CDR1 DFQATT and CDR2 SNEGSKA (reference sequence). V lost 4 bases and J lost 5; bases outside the gene matches: 10. This CDR3 is 15 amino acids long. CDR3 bases: TGCAGTGCTACAACCCGGCGAGCGGGAGGGGAGACCCAGTACTTC. Amino acid sequence: CSATTRRAGGETQYF.

The chain has TRBV2 and TRBJ2-5; tentatively, D is TRBD1 (5 bases). The germline V gene has CDR1 SNHLY and CDR2 FYNNEI. This CDR3 spans 14 amino acids. V lost 6 bases and J lost 5, with 16 bases in between. CDR3: CASSDSRGRETQYF. The DNA of the CDR3 is TGTGCCAGCAGCGACTCTAGGGGCCGGGAGACCCAGTACTTC.

This clonotype turned up a few times. The J gene is TRBJ1-5, the V gene TRBV27; tentatively, D is TRBD1 (5 bases). The V and J ends lost 5 bases and 3 bases respectively, with 14 bases between them. This CDR3 is built from 15 residues. Germline values: CDR1 MNHEY, CDR2 SMNVEV (reference sequence). This chain's CDR3 is CASSPRGANNQPQHF. DNA of the CDR3: TGTGCCAGCAGTCCCCGCGGGGCAAACAATCAGCCCCAGCATTTT.